Detailed here is one T cell receptor (beta chain). This table comes from immunoSEQ multiplex PCR, and its TCRdb copy is limited to in-frame clones, with some not included. This sample yields approximately 150,000 clones, of which around 87% are seen a single time; around 38% belongs to the top ten. The CDR3 extends over 13 amino acids. The V end was cut by 8 bases, the J end by 8 bases, with 15 bases between. The entry originates in a study of blood T cell repertoires in COVID-19. The sample taken for sequencing was peripheral blood. This rearrangement joins TRBV12-3 or TRBV12-4 to TRBJ1-4; D is unresolved. This TCR was recovered from a man aged 50-60 years who had recovered from COVID-19. The CDR3 here is CASQLGSKEKLFF. In DNA form, the CDR3 reads TGTGCCAGCCAGTTAGGGAGTAAGGAAAAACTGTTTTTT.